A selection of T cell receptor beta chains follows, all from one sample in a study of blood T cell repertoires in COVID-19. Measured with immunoSEQ multiplex PCR; TCRdb has only the in-frame clones, and not every one. Of over 300,000 clones listed, roughly 90% are singletons. Sequences were obtained from peripheral blood. The receptors shown here come from a man aged 40-49 years with acute or convalescent COVID-19. The CDR3 runs from the conserved cysteine through the conserved F or W. A D gene is named only where the DNA matches it firmly. Some rows mark clone size as missing; the rest say once, few, many or name a class of expanded clone.

NA | TRBJ2-7 | TRBV11-3 | NA | 11 | CASSSSYEQYF | TGTGCCAGCAGCTCCTCTTACGAGCAGTACTTC
many | TRBJ2-3 | TRBV9 | TRBD2 | 19 | CASSVAGGGTITSTDTQYF | TGTGCCAGCAGCGTAGCTGGCGGGGGTACAATAACTAGCACAGATACGCAGTATTTT
NA | TRBJ1-1 | TRBV4-2 | NA | 12 | CASSQTGAGAFF | TGTGCCAGCAGCCAGACAGGTGCTGGAGCTTTCTTT
NA | TRBJ1-1 | TRBV7-2 | TRBD1 | 18 | CATSLRGGTGALNTEAFF | TGTGCCACCTCCCTCAGGGGGGGGACAGGGGCGCTGAACACTGAAGCTTTCTTT
NA | TRBJ2-3 | TRBV5-1 | TRBD2 | 17 | CASSLKTSGTSTDTQYF | TGCGCCAGCAGCCTTAAGACTAGCGGCACTAGCACAGATACGCAGTATTTT
NA | TRBJ1-2 | TRBV13 | NA | 13 | CASADQGNYGYTF | TGTGCCAGCGCCGACCAGGGGAACTATGGCTACACCTTC
few | TRBJ2-7 | TRBV10-1 | NA | 14 | CASSATMEVYEQYF | TGCGCCAGCAGTGCGACTATGGAAGTCTACGAGCAGTACTTC
NA | TRBJ2-5 | TRBV4-3 | TRBD1 | 15 | CASSQEFRGRSSQYF | TGCGCCAGCAGCCAAGAGTTCAGGGGGCGGTCGTCCCAGTACTTC
NA | TRBJ1-2 | TRBV7-9 | TRBD1 | 15 | CASSDRDRAGYGYTF | TGTGCCAGCAGCGACCGGGACAGGGCAGGCTATGGCTACACCTTC
NA | TRBJ2-7 | TRBV2 | TRBD1 | 15 | CASRYYRGMNYEQYF | TGTGCCAGCAGGTATTACAGGGGAATGAACTACGAGCAGTACTTC
once | TRBJ1-1 | TRBV29-1 | NA | 10 | CSATVPEAFF | TGCAGCGCGACAGTTCCTGAAGCTTTCTTT
NA | TRBJ2-2 | TRBV7-3 | NA | 14 | CASSLAGNTGELFF | TGTGCCAGCAGCTTAGCGGGGAACACCGGGGAGCTGTTTTTT
NA | TRBJ2-5 | TRBV6-5 | NA | 14 | CASRERRINGAQYF | TGTGCCAGCAGGGAGCGACGGATAAACGGGGCCCAGTACTTC
NA | TRBJ1-6 | TRBV10-3 | TRBD1 | 15 | CAISESLGGNSPLHF | TGTGCCATCAGTGAGTCATTAGGGGGCAATTCACCCCTCCACTTT
NA | TRBJ2-7 | TRBV7-9 | NA | 12 | CASSPGGLGQYF | TGTGCCAGCAGCCCGGGGGGCTTAGGGCAGTACTTC
NA | TRBJ2-7 | TRBV28 | NA | 13 | CASSSRGTYEQYF | TGTGCCAGCAGTTCTCGGGGAACCTACGAGCAGTACTTC
NA | TRBJ2-3 | TRBV7-3 | TRBD2 | 17 | CASSSMGLAGATDTQYF | TGTGCCAGCAGCTCAATGGGGCTAGCGGGAGCCACAGATACGCAGTATTTT
NA | TRBJ1-2 | TRBV5-1 | TRBD1 | 14 | CASRRTGTHYGYTF | TGCGCCAGCAGACGGACAGGGACACACTATGGCTACACCTTC
NA | TRBJ2-4 | TRBV4-3 | NA | 14 | CASSQELAENIQYF | TGCGCCAGCAGCCAAGAGTTGGCGGAAAACATTCAGTACTTC
NA | TRBJ1-2 | TRBV28 | NA | 14 | CASSPEEVNYGYTF | TGTGCCAGCAGTCCCGAAGAGGTAAACTATGGCTACACCTTC
once | TRBJ2-1 | TRBV6-1 | TRBD2 | 16 | CASSEAPGRARNEQFF | TGTGCCAGCAGTGAAGCGCCCGGGAGGGCGAGAAATGAGCAGTTCTTC
NA | TRBJ2-1 | TRBV7-2 | NA | 13 | CASSSPGVKEQFF | TGTGCCAGCAGCTCCCCCGGAGTCAAGGAGCAGTTCTTC
NA | TRBJ1-1 | TRBV4-2 | NA | 17 | CASSQDARGGGYTEAFF | TGTGCCAGCAGCCAAGATGCCAGGGGCGGCGGGTACACTGAAGCTTTCTTT